This TCR beta chain was sequenced during a study of T cell responses to AZD1222 COVID-19 vaccine. The repertoire was sequenced with immunoSEQ multiplex PCR; TCRdb's copy has only in-frame clones and lacks some. Here the sample spans 150,000 or so clones, approximately 91% being singletons. The V end was cut by 5 bases, the J end by 1 base, with 8 bases between. Germline loops: CDR1 LNHDA, CDR2 SQIVND (reference sequence). This CDR3 contains 14 residues. The chain uses TRBV19 and TRBJ1-4; tentatively, D is TRBD1 (6 bases). This sequence was found in an adult who received the AZD1222 COVID-19 vaccine. Sequencing was performed on peripheral blood, taken 28 days after the second AZD1222 dose. CDR3 DNA: TGTGCCAGTAGTTTACAGGGAACTAATGAAAAACTGTTTTTT. It is translated as CASSLQGTNEKLFF.